This T cell receptor beta chain was sequenced in a study of patients and donors after allogeneic stem cell transplantation. This clonotype appeared many times. V shed 4 bases, J shed 5 bases, and the junction held 8 bases outside the gene matches. The CDR3 is 15 residues long. Per the germline V gene, CDR1 is SGDLS and CDR2 is YYNGEE. TCRdb independently ran MiXCR on the RT-PCR reads; one entry per CDR3 protein. The sample includes nearly 20,000 distinct CDR3 sequences, about 5% of them seen just once. Sequenced material: blood, either unsorted or a sorted T cell fraction (not recorded which). The source is a human donor who was either an allogeneic HSCT recipient or a stem cell or donor lymphocyte infusion donor (not recorded which). It is not recorded whose cells these are; they may come from a transplant donor. The J gene is TRBJ2-1, the V gene TRBV9, with TRBD2 matching over 8 bases. CDR3 coding DNA: TGTGCCAGCAGCCCCAATAGCGGGAAAGACAATGAGCAGTTCTTC. It is translated as CASSPNSGKDNEQFF.